This TCR beta chain was retrieved from a study of blood T cell repertoires in COVID-19. At the level of the study: The origin of the acute and convalescent COVID-19 samples was the United States, Italy and Spain. The cDNA or gDNA used as material had been derived from T cells, B-cell-depleted T cells, or PBMCs.

Authors' methods: Amplification of reference gene primers provided the estimated nucleated cell counts. Using immunoSEQ multiplex PCR, the repertoire was profiled, and TCRdb retains in-frame clones only, with some absent. That table furnishes V, J and clone size, whereas the DNA furnished D and trimming. The sample includes tens of thousands of clones, around 80% of them seen just once. CDR3 length: 13 residues. Trimming cost V 5 bases and J 0 bases, with 7 bases left between them. Germline V gene data show CDR1 as LNHDA and CDR2 as SQIVND (reference sequence). The V call is TRBV19, the J call TRBJ1-1; D remains unclear. Sample: peripheral blood. The sequence was collected from a man aged 60-69 years with active or convalescent COVID-19. DNA of the CDR3: TGTGCCAGTAGTGGAGGCCTGAACACTGAAGCTTTCTTT. It codes for CASSGGLNTEAFF. Combining the CDR3 with reference TRBV19 and TRBJ1-1 gives the whole variable domain DGGITQSPKYLFRKEGQNVTLSCEQNLNHDAMYWYRQDPGQGLRLIYYSQIVNDFQKGDIAEGYSVSREKKESFPLTVTSAQKNPTAFYLCASSGGLNTEAFFGQGTRLTVV.